The rows below give T cell receptor beta chains drawn from one sample of a study of T cell responses to AZD1222 COVID-19 vaccine. TCRdb's table, derived via immunoSEQ multiplex PCR, lists solely in-frame clones and lacks some. Of 130,000 or so clones in the sample, 85% to 90% are singletons; the top ten hold around 30%. Sample: peripheral blood, taken on day 0 of AZD1222 vaccination. These TCRs come from an adult in good health. The CDR3 runs from the conserved cysteine through the conserved F or W. Fields, in order: J gene, clone size, D gene, CDR3 length, V gene, CDR3 protein, CDR3 DNA. D genes are given only for firm matches. Only some rows state a clone size, as once, few, many or a class for expanded clones.

>TRBJ2-3|-|-|15|TRBV11-3
CASSLGPDGTDTQYF
TGTGCCAGCAGCTTAGGACCGGACGGCACAGATACGCAGTATTTT
>TRBJ2-3|-|TRBD2|15|TRBV5-1
CASSLGVAGGDTQYF
TGCGCCAGCAGCCTCGGGGTAGCGGGAGGAGATACGCAGTATTTT
>TRBJ2-7|once|-|12|TRBV12-3/TRBV12-4
CASSQTGYEQYF
TGTGCCAGCAGTCAGACAGGCTACGAGCAGTACTTC
>TRBJ1-6|-|-|13|TRBV7-2
CASRPDRRGAPHF
TGTGCCAGCAGACCGGATCGGCGTGGGGCCCCCCACTTT
>TRBJ1-5|few|TRBD1|16|TRBV19
CASRMTGGSYNQPQHF
TGTGCCAGTAGGATGACAGGGGGTAGCTACAATCAGCCCCAGCATTTT
>TRBJ2-7|-|TRBD2|14|TRBV27
CASSLRGRFHEQYF
TGTGCCAGCAGTTTACGCGGGAGGTTCCACGAGCAGTACTTC
>TRBJ1-1|-|-|15|TRBV6-2/TRBV6-3
CASSWRKIRDTEAFF
TGTGCCAGCAGTTGGCGAAAGATTAGGGACACTGAAGCTTTCTTT
>TRBJ1-1|-|-|14|TRBV14
CASSQSFRYTEAFF
TGTGCCAGCAGCCAAAGCTTTAGGTACACTGAAGCTTTCTTT
>TRBJ1-5|-|-|15|TRBV19
CASSLAHKFDQPQHF
TGTGCCAGTAGTCTAGCCCACAAGTTTGATCAGCCCCAGCATTTT
>TRBJ1-6|-|TRBD1|15|TRBV9
CASSLDRVYNSPLHF
TGTGCCAGCTCTCTGGACAGGGTCTATAATTCACCCCTCCACTTT
>TRBJ2-3|few|TRBD1|15|TRBV19
CASGWSGGRSDTQYF
TGTGCCAGTGGGTGGTCAGGGGGTCGCTCAGATACGCAGTATTTT
>TRBJ1-1|-|-|12|TRBV18
CASSPQGTEAFF
TGTGCCAGCTCACCGCAGGGAACTGAAGCTTTCTTT
>TRBJ2-7|-|TRBD2|15|TRBV9
CASSVVPGGVYEQYF
TGTGCCAGCAGCGTGGTACCGGGAGGTGTTTACGAGCAGTACTTC
>TRBJ2-6|few|-|18|TRBV7-6
CASSFGAAPYSGANVLTF
TGTGCCAGCAGCTTCGGGGCAGCTCCTTACTCTGGGGCCAACGTCCTGACTTTC
>TRBJ2-2|-|TRBD1|16|TRBV9
CASSGTGTGNTGELFF
TGTGCCAGCAGCGGAACCGGGACAGGTAACACCGGGGAGCTGTTTTTT
>TRBJ1-1|-|-|13|TRBV30
CAQTTDMNTEAFF
TGTGCCCAGACGACAGACATGAACACTGAAGCTTTCTTT
>TRBJ2-7|-|TRBD2|15|TRBV7-3
CASSTAGGPDYEQYF
TGTGCCAGCAGCACCGCGGGGGGCCCCGACTACGAGCAGTACTTC
>TRBJ1-3|-|-|17|TRBV29-1
CSVSTSLGHYSGNTIYF
TGCAGCGTTTCTACAAGCCTGGGACATTACTCTGGAAACACCATATATTTT
>TRBJ1-1|-|-|14|TRBV3-1/TRBV3-2
CASSQEPGGSEAFF
TGTGCCAGCAGCCAGGAACCTGGGGGCAGTGAAGCTTTCTTT
>TRBJ2-1|-|-|15|TRBV9
CASTPSSDSYNEQFF
TGTGCCAGCACCCCTTCCTCCGACTCCTACAATGAGCAGTTCTTC
>TRBJ1-1|-|-|14|TRBV19
CASSNQAPHTEAFF
TGTGCCAGTAGTAACCAGGCGCCGCACACTGAAGCTTTCTTT
>TRBJ2-2|-|-|13|TRBV7-3
CASSPRLDGELFF
TGTGCCAGCAGCCCCCGGTTAGACGGGGAGCTGTTTTTT
>TRBJ1-1|-|-|11|TRBV7-9
CASSLELRVVF
TGTGCCAGCAGCTTAGAATTGCGTGTTGTCTTT
>TRBJ2-3|-|-|14|TRBV19
CASNVQPDSDTQYF
TGTGCCAGTAATGTTCAACCAGACTCAGATACGCAGTATTTT
>TRBJ1-6|-|TRBD1|17|TRBV24-1
CATLPTGETGVSSPLHF
TGTGCCACCCTACCCACAGGTGAGACAGGGGTTAGTTCACCCCTCCACTTT
>TRBJ2-3|-|TRBD2|15|TRBV4-1
CASSQGLAGADTQYF
TGCGCCAGCAGCCAGGGACTAGCGGGGGCGGATACGCAGTATTTT
>TRBJ2-7|-|TRBD1|15|TRBV6-5
CASRYGQGPSYEQYF
TGTGCCAGCAGATATGGACAGGGACCCTCCTACGAGCAGTACTTC
>TRBJ2-1|-|-|10|TRBV29-1
CSVEEGQQFF
TGCAGCGTTGAAGAGGGACAGCAGTTCTTC
>TRBJ1-1|once|TRBD1|12|TRBV7-2
CASSARGTEAFF
TGTGCCAGCAGCGCCAGGGGGACTGAAGCTTTCTTT
>TRBJ2-2|-|-|13|TRBV18
CASSPEATGELFF
TGTGCCAGCTCACCGGAGGCCACCGGGGAGCTGTTTTTT
>TRBJ2-2|-|TRBD1|15|TRBV5-6
CASSMDPGGTGELFF
TGTGCCAGCAGCATGGACCCAGGGGGCACCGGGGAGCTGTTTTTT
>TRBJ1-1|-|-|13|TRBV12-3/TRBV12-4
CASSRGRDTEAFF
TGTGCCAGCAGTCGGGGACGGGACACTGAAGCTTTCTTT
>TRBJ1-2|-|-|12|TRBV9
CASSPSGYGYTF
TGTGCCAGCAGCCCCTCAGGCTATGGCTACACCTTC